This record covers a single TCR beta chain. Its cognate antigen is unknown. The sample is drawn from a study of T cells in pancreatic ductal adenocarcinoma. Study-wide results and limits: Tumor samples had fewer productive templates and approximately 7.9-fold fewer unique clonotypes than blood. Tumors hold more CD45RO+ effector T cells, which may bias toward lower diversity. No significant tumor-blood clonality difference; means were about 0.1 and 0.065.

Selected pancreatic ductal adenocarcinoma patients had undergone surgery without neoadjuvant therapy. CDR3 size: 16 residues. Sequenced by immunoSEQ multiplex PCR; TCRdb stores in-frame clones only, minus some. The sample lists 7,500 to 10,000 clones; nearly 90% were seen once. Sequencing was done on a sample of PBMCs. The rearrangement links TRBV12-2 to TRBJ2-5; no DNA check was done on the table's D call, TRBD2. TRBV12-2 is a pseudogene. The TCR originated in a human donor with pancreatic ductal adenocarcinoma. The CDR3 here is CASRLASAGVDETQYF. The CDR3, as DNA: TGTGCAAGTCGCTTAGCGAGTGCGGGAGTGGATGAGACCCAGTACTTC.